This TCR beta chain was identified during a study of blood T cell repertoires in COVID-19. The wider study: Samples representing acute and convalescent COVID-19 were sourced from the United States, Italy and Spain. The analysed material was cDNA or gDNA that came from T cells, B-cell-depleted T cells, or PBMCs.

The count of this clone is one. In the original processing: Reference gene primer amplification yielded estimated nucleated cell counts. Using immunoSEQ multiplex PCR, the repertoire was profiled, and TCRdb retains in-frame clones only, with some absent. V and J calls and clone size are given by that table; D and trimming were obtained from the DNA. Among 120,000 or so clones listed, more than 70% were seen once. The TCR comes from an elderly man with active or convalescent COVID-19. The sequencing input was peripheral blood.

The CDR3 spells CASSSGTGDTGELFF. DNA of the CDR3: TGTGCCAGCAGTTCCGGGACAGGGGACACCGGGGAGCTGTTTTTT. This rearrangement joins TRBV6-2 or TRBV6-3 to TRBJ2-2; 10 bases agree with TRBD1. J lost 3 bases, V lost 4 bases, and 2 bases had no gene match. Germline CDR1 MNHEY, CDR2 SVGEGT. The CDR3 is 15 residues long.